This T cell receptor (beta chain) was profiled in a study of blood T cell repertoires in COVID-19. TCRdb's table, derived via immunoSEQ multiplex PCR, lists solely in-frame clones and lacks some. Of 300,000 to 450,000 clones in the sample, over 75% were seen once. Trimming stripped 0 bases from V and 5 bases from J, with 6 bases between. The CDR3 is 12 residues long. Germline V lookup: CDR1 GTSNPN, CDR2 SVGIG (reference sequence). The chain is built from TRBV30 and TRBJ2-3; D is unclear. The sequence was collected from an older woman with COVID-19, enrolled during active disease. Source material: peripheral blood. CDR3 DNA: TGTGCCTGGAGTGTACTGCAAGATACGCAGTATTTT. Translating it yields CAWSVLQDTQYF.